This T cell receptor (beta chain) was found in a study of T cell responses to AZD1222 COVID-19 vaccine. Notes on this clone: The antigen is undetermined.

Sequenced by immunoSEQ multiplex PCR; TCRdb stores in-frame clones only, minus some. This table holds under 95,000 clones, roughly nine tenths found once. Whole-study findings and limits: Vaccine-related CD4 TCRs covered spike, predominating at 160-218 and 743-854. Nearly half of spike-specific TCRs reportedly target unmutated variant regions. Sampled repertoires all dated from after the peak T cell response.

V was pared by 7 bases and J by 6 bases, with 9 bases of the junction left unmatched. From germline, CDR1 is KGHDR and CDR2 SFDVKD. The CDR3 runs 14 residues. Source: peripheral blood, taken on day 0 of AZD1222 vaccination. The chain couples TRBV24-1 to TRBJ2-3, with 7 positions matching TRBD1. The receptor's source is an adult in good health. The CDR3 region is CATSPYRGTDTQYF. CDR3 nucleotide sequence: TGTGCCACCAGCCCGTACAGGGGAACCGATACGCAGTATTTT.